These 17 T cell receptor beta chains came from one sample sequenced in a study of blood T cell repertoires in COVID-19 (dated by TCRdb to about 2020). The library was prepared using the immunoSEQ multiplex PCR assay. TCRdb provides this immuneACCESS table in a form limited to in-frame rearrangements. Some clones are lacking; in checked studies, under half of them reflect an unresolved V gene, and why the rest are absent is not known. This sample gives 250,000 to 350,000 clones in total; about 91% of them show up just once. The top ten constitute under 15% of the sample. The sample was peripheral blood. These receptor sequences come from a woman aged 60-75 years with acute or convalescent COVID-19.

The rearrangement joins TRBV10-3 to TRBJ2-5; D might be TRBD2 (5 bases). The V gene lost 2 bases and the J gene lost 3 bases, with 16 bases spanning the gap. Germline lookup yields CDR1 ENHRY and CDR2 SYGVKD. The CDR3 sequence is 16 residues long. Here the CDR3 reads CAISEMPSRMEETQYF. Here the CDR3 DNA reads TGTGCCATCAGTGAGATGCCTAGCAGGATGGAAGAGACCCAGTACTTC.

The V gene is TRBV5-6, the J gene TRBJ1-6; possibly TRBD1 for D (6 bases). Per germline, CDR1 SGHDT and CDR2 YYEEEE. V dropped 3 bases and J dropped 0 bases, with 16 bases sitting between them. The CDR3 extends over 18 amino acids. This CDR3 reads CASSSDSLGSSYNSPLHF. The CDR3, as DNA: TGTGCCAGCAGCTCGGACAGCTTGGGGAGCTCCTATAATTCACCCCTCCACTTT. Full variable domain (rest looked up from reference TRBV5-6 and TRBJ1-6): DAGVTQSPTHLIKTRGQQVTLRCSPKSGHDTVSWYQQALGQGPQFIFQYYEEEERQRGNFPDRFSGHQFPNYSSELNVNALLLGDSALYLCASSSDSLGSSYNSPLHFGNGTRLTVT.

The V call is TRBV5-4, the J call TRBJ2-1; 9 bases are a match to TRBD2. CDR1 and CDR2 from the germline V gene are SGHNT and YYREEE (reference sequence). J gave up 9 bases and V 4 bases, and 8 bases lay outside the gene matches. The CDR3 spans 14 residues. DNA for the CDR3: TGTGCCAGCAGCCTTAGCGGGGGTACGAGTGAGCAGTTCTTC. Translated: CASSLSGGTSEQFF. The full variable domain, with the rest looked up from reference TRBV5-4 and TRBJ2-1, is ETGVTQSPTHLIKTRGQQVTLRCSSQSGHNTVSWYQQALGQGPQFIFQYYREEENGRGNFPPRFSGLQFPNYSSELNVNALELDDSALYLCASSLSGGTSEQFFGPGTRLTVL.

V is TRBV14 and J is TRBJ2-3, with 8 nucleotides matching TRBD2. This CDR3 has 16 amino acids. Losses at the gene ends were 0 bases for V and 5 bases for J; bases not matched to a gene: 7. Germline V gene sequence: CDR1 SGHDN, CDR2 FVKESK. CDR3 sequence reads: CASSQDLIGRGDTQYF. As DNA, the CDR3 is TGTGCCAGCAGCCAAGACTTAATCGGGAGGGGAGATACGCAGTATTTT. Drawing the rest from reference TRBV14 and TRBJ2-3, the complete variable domain is EAGVTQFPSHSVIEKGQTVTLRCDPISGHDNLYWYRRVMGKEIKFLLHFVKESKQDESGMPNNRFLAERTGGTYSTLKVQPAELEDSGVYFCASSQDLIGRGDTQYFGPGTRLTVL.

The gene calls are TRBV6-2 or TRBV6-3 and TRBJ1-5; D gene ambiguous. V was shortened by 5 bases and J by 2 bases, with 13 bases between the two germline ends. This CDR3 contains 15 residues. Looked up from germline, CDR1 is MNHEY and CDR2 is SVGEGT. The CDR3 is CASSTAGYGNQPQHF. In DNA form, the CDR3 reads TGTGCCAGCAGTACCGCGGGTTATGGCAATCAGCCCCAGCATTTT.

A single count supports this clone. The V and J genes are TRBV9 and TRBJ1-1; 8 bases fit TRBD1. V lost 3 bases to trimming and J lost 3 bases; unmatched junction nucleotides: 1. The CDR3 consists of 13 residues. Germline V lookup: CDR1 SGDLS, CDR2 YYNGEE. CDR3 in amino acids: CASSATGDTEAFF. The DNA for the CDR3 is TGTGCCAGCAGCGCGACAGGGGACACTGAAGCTTTCTTT.

V gene TRBV27 combines with J gene TRBJ2-1; 11 positions agree with TRBD2. The CDR3 has 14 residues. Trimming removed 7 bases from V and 9 bases from J; junction bases left unmatched: 8. CDR1 and CDR2 from the germline V gene are MNHEY and SMNVEV (reference sequence). The CDR3 nucleotides are TGTGCCAGCAAGGGTAGCGGGAGGGCGGGTGAGCAGTTCTTC. It translates to CASKGSGRAGEQFF.

The chain joins TRBV4-1 to TRBJ2-7; D is perhaps TRBD2 (6 bases). Germline CDR1 and CDR2: MGHRA and YSYEKL. The CDR3 is made up of 14 amino acids. Trimming removed 4 bases from V and 7 bases from J, with 17 bases in between. The chain's CDR3 is CASSRSGPSVEQYF. In DNA, the CDR3 is TGCGCCAGCAGCCGGAGCGGGCCCTCGGTAGAGCAGTACTTC.

The V gene is TRBV27, the J gene TRBJ2-7; the match to TRBD1 covers 8 bases. The J segment lost 2 bases and the V segment lost 6 bases, leaving 3 bases of the junction unmatched. Germline V gives CDR1 MNHEY, CDR2 SMNVEV (reference sequence). There are 13 residues in the CDR3. This chain's CDR3 is CASSRTGPYEQYF. CDR3 nucleotides: TGTGCCAGCAGCCGGACAGGGCCCTACGAGCAGTACTTC.

The rearrangement uses TRBV2 and TRBJ2-1; 9 nucleotides agree with TRBD2. Trimming cost V 4 bases and J 6 bases; bases outside gene matches: 1. Per the germline V gene, CDR1 is SNHLY and CDR2 is FYNNEI. This CDR3 region has 13 residues. CDR3 sequence: CASSAGLANEQFF. CDR3 sequence (DNA): TGTGCCAGCAGTGCGGGACTAGCCAATGAGCAGTTCTTC. The variable domain in full, with the rest retrieved from reference TRBV2 and TRBJ2-1, is EPEVTQTPSHQVTQMGQEVILRCVPISNHLYFYWYRQILGQKVEFLVSFYNNEISEKSEIFDDQFSVERPDGSNFTLKIRSTKLEDSAMYFCASSAGLANEQFFGPGTRLTVL.

The chain links TRBV18 to TRBJ1-5; D is uncertain. CDR3 length: 16 residues. The V end lost 1 base, the J end lost 0 bases, and 10 bases lay between the germline ends. Per the germline V gene, CDR1 is KGHSH and CDR2 is LQKENI. The CDR3 here is CASSPLPQYSNQPQHF. For the CDR3, the DNA is TGTGCCAGCTCACCACTCCCACAATATAGCAATCAGCCCCAGCATTTT.

This clone has a handful of counts. V usage is TRBV28 and J usage is TRBJ1-6; D might be TRBD1 (5 bases). This CDR3 region has 16 residues. Looked up from germline, CDR1 is MDHEN and CDR2 is SYDVKM. With 6 bases removed from V and 6 bases from J, the gap between germline ends came to 18 bases. The CDR3, as DNA: TGTGCCAGCAGGTTACACGCATCGGGGGTTAATTCACCCCTCCACTTT. It specifies CASRLHASGVNSPLHF.

This sequence joins TRBV2 and TRBJ1-3; TRBD1 matches at 10 bases. The germline V gene encodes CDR1 SNHLY and CDR2 FYNNEI. The CDR3 is 14 amino acids. The junction had 4 bases not matched to a gene; V was cut back by 5 bases and J by 6 bases. CDR3 amino acids: CASSIGQGVNTIYF. CDR3 coding DNA: TGTGCCAGCAGTATCGGACAGGGGGTAAACACCATATATTTT.

The J gene is TRBJ2-7, the V gene TRBV2, with TRBD1 matching 8 bases. CDR1 and CDR2 (germline): SNHLY, FYNNEI. The CDR3 runs 14 residues. Germline trimming cut 6 bases from V and 2 bases from J; bases unmatched to any gene: 6. CDR3 nucleotides: TGTGCCAGCAGGGCAGACAGGGGTCCCTACGAGCAGTACTTC. Translated, it gives CASRADRGPYEQYF.

This chain uses TRBV19 with TRBJ1-2, with 8 bases that match TRBD1. In germline, CDR1 is LNHDA, CDR2 SQIVND (reference sequence). CDR3 length equals 15 residues. Losses at the gene ends were 4 bases for V and 7 bases for J; bases not matched to a gene: 11. The CDR3 nucleotides are TGTGCCAGTAGTAGGGGGACAGGACCCGAGTCTGGCTACACCTTC. It specifies CASSRGTGPESGYTF.

A single count supports this clone. The chain uses TRBV4-2 and TRBJ1-3; D remains unclear. The CDR3 length is 17 residues. Germline V gene data show CDR1 as LGHNA and CDR2 as YNFKEQ. V was pared by 0 bases and J by 1 base, with 13 bases between. The CDR3 loop is CASSQERGSSSGNTIYF. CDR3 nucleotide sequence: TGTGCCAGCAGCCAAGAAAGAGGGTCTTCATCTGGAAACACCATATATTTT.

V usage is TRBV2 and J usage is TRBJ2-5; D is perhaps TRBD1 (7 bases). V lost 7 bases and J 4 bases, leaving 13 bases between the germline ends. CDR1 and CDR2 (germline): SNHLY, FYNNEI. The CDR3 contains 13 residues. CDR3 bases: TGTGCCAGCAAGGCAGGGGGGCGAGAGACCCAGTACTTC. Translation: CASKAGGRETQYF.